The sequence of this TCR beta chain was determined in a study of cytomegalovirus exposure and HLA in healthy donors. Notes on the study in general: Links to common viral pathogens appeared, in a later analysis, for several of the most significant clusters. For most TCR beta V segments, an earlier analysis put the productive rate at about 87% or about 30% of the time.

PCR was performed using 60 Vbeta and 13 Jbeta primers. Authors' processing steps: Unique TCR beta chains totaled some 81 million in a later count, with approximately 11 million of them shared. Produced via immunoSEQ multiplex PCR; TCRdb's table is partial and in-frame only. V and J calls and clone size are as listed in that table; D and trimming were resolved from the DNA. This sample has fewer than 200,000 clones, with roughly 80% found just once. While unrecorded immune exposures were likely, the donors were nominally healthy when sampled. On this clone: Its target is unknown.

Trimming cost V 3 bases and J 5 bases, with 10 bases left between them. The CDR3 totals 13 residues. Germline CDR1 is LNHDA and CDR2 is SQIVND (reference sequence). The TCR comes from a woman aged 45-60 years in good health and CMV-seropositive. Input material: PBMCs. The V call is TRBV19, the J call TRBJ2-5, with D possibly TRBD1 on 5 matching bases. This CDR3 is CASSIRAWETQYF. Written as DNA, the CDR3 is TGTGCCAGTAGTATCAGGGCCTGGGAGACCCAGTACTTC.